This T cell receptor beta chain was identified during a study of T cell responses to AZD1222 COVID-19 vaccine. Study-level findings and limits: Dominant at 160-218 and 743-854, vaccine-associated CD4 TCRs also spanned spike. Spike-specific TCR breadth and depth grew following two AZD1222 doses. Repertoires were collected only later (after the peak T cell response had occurred). Mostly white British, mostly female donors; authors suggested clonal diversity may be underestimated.

With regard to this clone: Its matching antigen is unknown.

The CDR3 loop spans 20 amino acids. CDR1 ENHRY and CDR2 SYGVKD come from the germline V gene. The J segment lost 0 bases and the V segment lost 4 bases, leaving 10 bases of the junction unmatched. Produced via immunoSEQ multiplex PCR; TCRdb's table is partial and in-frame only. The table has around 70,000 clones, nearly 90% seen once; the top ten hold roughly 1.2%. This chain links TRBV10-3 with TRBJ2-3, with 16 bases lining up with TRBD2. This sequence was found in an adult who received the AZD1222 COVID-19 vaccine. The starting material was peripheral blood, obtained 28 days after the second AZD1222 dose. CDR3 sequence (DNA): TGTGCCATCAGTGTTCCGGGACTAGCGGGAGGGGATCTAAGCACAGATACGCAGTATTTT. This gives the protein CAISVPGLAGGDLSTDTQYF.